This entry features one TCR beta chain sequence. The CDR3 is 15 residues long. Germline V gene data show CDR1 as MNHNS and CDR2 as SASEGT. V gave up 3 bases and J gave up 8 bases, with 17 bases separating them. The data originate from a study of blood T cell repertoires in COVID-19. Study in general: Cohort 3 recovery required two negative PCRs, clearance, or symptom resolution. Samples representing acute and convalescent COVID-19 were sourced from the United States, Italy and Spain.

Some clones are missing from TCRdb's copy, which holds only in-frame ones; the method was immunoSEQ multiplex PCR. The profile shows about 170,000 clones, roughly 78% of them singletons. Enrollees, about 18 to 95 years old, lived in some 24 US areas. Each participant's cohort was designated according to participant-reported clinical history. This TCR came from a woman between 65 and 79 years old in a cohort exposed to, infected with or recovered from COVID-19 (not recorded which). The chain has TRBV6-1 and TRBJ2-1; a possible D gene is TRBD2 (6 bases). Sample: PBMCs or T cells enriched from blood (not recorded which). This chain's CDR3 is CASSEDYRRADEQFF. In nucleotides, the CDR3 is TGTGCCAGCAGTGAGGACTACCGAAGAGCGGATGAGCAGTTCTTC.